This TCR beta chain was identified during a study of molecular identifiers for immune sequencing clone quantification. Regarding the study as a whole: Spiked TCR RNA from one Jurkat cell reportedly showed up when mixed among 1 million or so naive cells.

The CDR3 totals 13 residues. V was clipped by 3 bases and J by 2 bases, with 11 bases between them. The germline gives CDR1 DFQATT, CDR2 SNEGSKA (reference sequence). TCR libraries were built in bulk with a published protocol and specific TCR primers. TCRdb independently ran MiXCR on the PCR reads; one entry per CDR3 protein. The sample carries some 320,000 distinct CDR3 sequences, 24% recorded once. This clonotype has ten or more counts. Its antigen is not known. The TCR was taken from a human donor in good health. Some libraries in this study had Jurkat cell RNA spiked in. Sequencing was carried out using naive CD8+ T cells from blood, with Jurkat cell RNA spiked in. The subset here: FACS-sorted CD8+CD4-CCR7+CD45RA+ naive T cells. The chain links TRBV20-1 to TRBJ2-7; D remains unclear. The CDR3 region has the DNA TGCAGTGCTAGGGAGCCCACCCCCTACGAGCAGTACTTC. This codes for CSAREPTPYEQYF.